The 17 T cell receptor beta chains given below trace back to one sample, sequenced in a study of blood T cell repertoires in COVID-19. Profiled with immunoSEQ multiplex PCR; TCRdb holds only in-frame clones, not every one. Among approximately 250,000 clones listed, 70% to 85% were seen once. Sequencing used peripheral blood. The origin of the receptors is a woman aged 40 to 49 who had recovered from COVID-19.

The CDR3 DNA reads TGTGCCAGTAGTATTGGCAGGGAGGACACCGGGGAGCTGTTTTTT. This encodes CASSIGREDTGELFF. This chain uses TRBV19 with TRBJ2-2; D might be TRBD2 (6 bases). The CDR3 is 15 amino acids. Germline V gene lookup returns CDR1 LNHDA and CDR2 SQIVND (reference sequence). Deletions cut 3 bases from V and 3 bases from J, with 11 bases between.

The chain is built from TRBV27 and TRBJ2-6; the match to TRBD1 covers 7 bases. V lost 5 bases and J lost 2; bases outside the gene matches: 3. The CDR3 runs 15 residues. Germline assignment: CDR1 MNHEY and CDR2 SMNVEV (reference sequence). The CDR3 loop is CASSADRAGANVLTF. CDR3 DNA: TGTGCCAGCAGTGCAGACAGGGCTGGGGCCAACGTCCTGACTTTC. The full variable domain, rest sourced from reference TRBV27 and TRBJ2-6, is EAQVTQNPRYLITVTGKKLTVTCSQNMNHEYMSWYRQDPGLGLRQIYYSMNVEVTDKGDVPEGYKVSRKEKRNFPLILESPSPNQTSLYFCASSADRAGANVLTFGAGSRLTVL.

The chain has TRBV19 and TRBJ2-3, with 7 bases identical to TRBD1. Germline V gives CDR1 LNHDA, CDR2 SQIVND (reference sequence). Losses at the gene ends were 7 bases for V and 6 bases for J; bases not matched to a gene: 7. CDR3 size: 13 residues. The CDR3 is CASTKGARDTQYF. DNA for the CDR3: TGTGCCAGTACGAAGGGGGCCCGGGATACGCAGTATTTT.

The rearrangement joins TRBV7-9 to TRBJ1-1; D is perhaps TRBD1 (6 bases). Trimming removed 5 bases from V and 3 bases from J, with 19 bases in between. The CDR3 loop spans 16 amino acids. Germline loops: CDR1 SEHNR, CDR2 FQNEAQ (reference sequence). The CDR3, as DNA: TGTGCCAGCAGCCAGGGGTCTTGGGCACGCGACACTGAAGCTTTCTTT. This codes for CASSQGSWARDTEAFF.

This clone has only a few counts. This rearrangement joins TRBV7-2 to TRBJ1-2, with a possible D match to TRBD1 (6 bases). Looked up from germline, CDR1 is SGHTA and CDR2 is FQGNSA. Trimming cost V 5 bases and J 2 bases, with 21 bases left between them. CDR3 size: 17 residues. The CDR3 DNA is TGTGCCAGCAGCGCACAACAGGGCTGGTACATCAACTATGGCTACACCTTC. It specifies CASSAQQGWYINYGYTF.

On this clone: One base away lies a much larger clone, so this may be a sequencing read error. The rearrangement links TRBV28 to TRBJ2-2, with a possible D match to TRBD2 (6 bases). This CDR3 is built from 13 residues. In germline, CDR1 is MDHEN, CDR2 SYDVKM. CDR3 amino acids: CASSFYPAGGLFF. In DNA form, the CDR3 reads TGTGCCAGCAGTTTTTACCCGGCCGGGGGGCTGTTTTTT.

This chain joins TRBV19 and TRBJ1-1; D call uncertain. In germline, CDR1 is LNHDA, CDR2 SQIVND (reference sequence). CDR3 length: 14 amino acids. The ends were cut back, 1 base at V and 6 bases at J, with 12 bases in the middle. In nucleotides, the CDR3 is TGTGCCAGTAGTATAGGCCCCCAGGAGGCTGAAGCTTTCTTT. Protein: CASSIGPQEAEAFF.

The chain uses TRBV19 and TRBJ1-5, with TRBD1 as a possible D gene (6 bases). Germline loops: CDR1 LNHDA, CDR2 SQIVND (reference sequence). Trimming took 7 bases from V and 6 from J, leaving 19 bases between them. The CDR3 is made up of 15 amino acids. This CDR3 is CASMGSQGSFQPQHF. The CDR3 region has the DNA TGTGCCAGTATGGGATCACAGGGTAGTTTTCAGCCCCAGCATTTT.

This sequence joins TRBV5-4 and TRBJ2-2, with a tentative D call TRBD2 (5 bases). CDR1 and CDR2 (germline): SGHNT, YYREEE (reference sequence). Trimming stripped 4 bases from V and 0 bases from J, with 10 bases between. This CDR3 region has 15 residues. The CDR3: CASSLDFSNTGELFF. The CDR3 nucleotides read TGTGCCAGCAGCCTGGACTTCTCGAACACCGGGGAGCTGTTTTTT.

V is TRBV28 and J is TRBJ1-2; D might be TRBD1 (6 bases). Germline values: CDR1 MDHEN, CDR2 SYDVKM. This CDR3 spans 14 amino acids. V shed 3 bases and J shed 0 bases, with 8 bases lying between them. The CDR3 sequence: CASSLSGANYGYTF. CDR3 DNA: TGTGCCAGCAGTTTGTCAGGGGCTAACTATGGCTACACCTTC.

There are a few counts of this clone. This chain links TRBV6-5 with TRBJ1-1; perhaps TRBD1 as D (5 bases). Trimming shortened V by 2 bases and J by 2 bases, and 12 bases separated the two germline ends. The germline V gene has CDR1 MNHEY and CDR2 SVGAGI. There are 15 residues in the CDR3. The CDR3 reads CASSYRGLLNTEAFF. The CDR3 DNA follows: TGTGCCAGCAGTTACAGGGGACTCTTAAACACTGAAGCTTTCTTT.

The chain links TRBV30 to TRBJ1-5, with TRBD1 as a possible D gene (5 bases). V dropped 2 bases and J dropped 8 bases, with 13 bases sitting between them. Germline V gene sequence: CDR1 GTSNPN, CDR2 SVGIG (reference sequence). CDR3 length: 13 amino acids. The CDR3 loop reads CAWSRQGKKPQHF. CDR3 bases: TGTGCCTGGAGTAGGCAGGGCAAGAAGCCCCAGCATTTT.

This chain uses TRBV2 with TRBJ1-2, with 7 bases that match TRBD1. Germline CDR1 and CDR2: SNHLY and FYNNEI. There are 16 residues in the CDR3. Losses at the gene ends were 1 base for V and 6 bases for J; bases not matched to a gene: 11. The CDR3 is CASSEEATGQANGYTF. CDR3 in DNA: TGTGCCAGCAGTGAAGAGGCGACCGGACAGGCGAATGGCTACACCTTC.

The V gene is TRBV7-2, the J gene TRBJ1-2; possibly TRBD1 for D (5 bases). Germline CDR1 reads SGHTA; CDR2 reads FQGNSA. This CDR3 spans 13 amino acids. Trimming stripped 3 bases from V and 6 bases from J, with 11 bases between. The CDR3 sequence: CASSFQGSDGYTF. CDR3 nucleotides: TGTGCCAGCAGCTTCCAGGGAAGCGATGGCTACACCTTC.

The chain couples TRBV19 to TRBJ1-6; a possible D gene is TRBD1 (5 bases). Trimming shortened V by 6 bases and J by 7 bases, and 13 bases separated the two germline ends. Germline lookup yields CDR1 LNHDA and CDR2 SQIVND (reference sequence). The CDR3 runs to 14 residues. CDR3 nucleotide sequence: TGTGCCAGTAGGGGGCCGGGGGACAATTCACCCCTCCACTTT. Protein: CASRGPGDNSPLHF.

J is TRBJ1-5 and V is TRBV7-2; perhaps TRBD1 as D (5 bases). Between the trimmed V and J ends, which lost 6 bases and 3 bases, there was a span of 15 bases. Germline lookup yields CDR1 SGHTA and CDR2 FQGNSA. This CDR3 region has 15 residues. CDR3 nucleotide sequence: TGTGCCAGCAGTTACGAGACGGGGGTCAATCAGCCCCAGCATTTT. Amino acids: CASSYETGVNQPQHF.

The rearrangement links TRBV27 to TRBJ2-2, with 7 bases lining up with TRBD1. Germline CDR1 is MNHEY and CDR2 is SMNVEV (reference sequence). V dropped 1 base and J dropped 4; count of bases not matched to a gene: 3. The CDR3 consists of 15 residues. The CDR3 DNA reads TGTGCCAGCAGTTTATGGGACAGACGCACCGGGGAGCTGTTTTTT. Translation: CASSLWDRRTGELFF.